The entry that follows covers one T cell receptor beta chain sequence. Its antigen remains unknown. From germline, CDR1 is SGHRS and CDR2 YFSETQ. V lost 2 bases and J lost 2, with 10 bases in between. CDR3 length equals 14 residues. Each cDNA molecule carried a unique molecular identifier. TCRdb re-derived calls from the 5' RACE reads in MiXCR, one entry per CDR3 protein. This table holds about 67,000 distinct CDR3 sequences, 11% found once. This specimen belongs to a study of early T cells in non-severe SARS-CoV-2 infection. About the study: Alpha and beta chains were unpaired, from unsorted whole-blood bulk RNA. Whole-study results and caveats: Missing private and CD4 specificities, VDJdb matching favored anti-spike CD8 responses.

This rearrangement joins TRBV5-1 to TRBJ1-1; tentative D call: TRBD1 (5 bases). The TCR originated in an adult who was a healthcare worker with PCR-confirmed SARS-CoV-2 infection or an uninfected control (not recorded which). The material sequenced was whole blood. CDR3 in DNA: TGCGCCAGCAGCTTCAGGCAGGGCAACACTGAAGCTTTCTTT. As protein: CASSFRQGNTEAFF.